What follows are 20 T cell receptor beta chains derived from one specimen sequenced in a study of vaccination and CD4 T cells after COVID-19. The Oncomine TCR Beta short-read assay was applied to DNA of cultured CD4+ T cells. From the PCR reads, TCRdb called clonotypes with MiXCR, one entry per CDR3 protein. Of 4,300 or so distinct CDR3 sequences in the sample, 21% are singletons; the top ten hold roughly half. Treatment described: roughly 11-day PBMC culture with coronavirus spike peptide pools or control peptides (ViraFEST assay). These receptors' antigens are unknown. The input for sequencing was CD4+ T cells from blood, cultured in vitro, taken after SARS-CoV-2 vaccination. These receptors all come from a human donor who had recovered from COVID-19.

In this sample, this clonotype is medium-sized. The genes are TRBV7-3 and TRBJ2-7; perhaps TRBD2 as D (6 bases). Germline V gives CDR1 SGHTA, CDR2 FQGTGA. The CDR3 runs 15 residues. V lost 5 bases, J lost 3 bases, and 17 bases lay in between. CDR3 in DNA: TGTGCCAGCAGCCTAGACGGGGGAACTTTCTACGAGCAGTACTTC. It yields the protein CASSLDGGTFYEQYF.

In its sample, this clonotype is medium-sized. V is TRBV7-9 and J is TRBJ2-6; no clear D. Germline V lookup: CDR1 SEHNR, CDR2 FQNEAQ (reference sequence). This CDR3 is 14 amino acids long. The V end was cut by 5 bases, the J end by 5 bases, with 10 bases between. This CDR3 reads CASSRLGRANVLTF. CDR3 in DNA: TGTGCCAGCAGCCGCTTGGGCAGGGCCAACGTCCTGACTTTC.

In its sample, this clonotype ranks as medium-sized. The chain combines TRBV20-1 with TRBJ2-4, with D possibly being TRBD1 or TRBD2 (5 bases each). Trimming removed 3 bases at V and 2 bases at J, with 17 bases between. The length of the CDR3 is 16 residues. CDR1 is DFQATT, CDR2 SNEGSKA, per germline (reference sequence). In DNA, the CDR3 is TGCAGTGCTAGTCTGGACTCCAGGGTATCCAAAAACATTCAGTACTTC. Protein product: CSASLDSRVSKNIQYF.

This clonotype has just one count. CDR3 sequence (DNA): TGTGCCAGCAGTCGGGACAGAGGCTGTGGCTACACCTTC. It codes for CASSRDRGCGYTF. The rearrangement joins TRBV6-2 or TRBV6-3 to TRBJ1-2; 7 bases are a match to TRBD1. The CDR3 totals 13 residues. Germline CDR1 MNHEY, CDR2 SVGEGT. After removal of 5 bases from V and 7 bases from J, the junction contained 7 bases not matched to a gene.

This chain links TRBV6-1 with TRBJ1-1; 9 nucleotides agree with TRBD1. V dropped 6 bases and J dropped 5; count of bases not matched to a gene: 4. CDR1 is MNHNS and CDR2 is SASEGT in the germline V gene. There are 13 residues in the CDR3. CDR3: CASSLQGATEAFF. The CDR3 DNA is TGTGCCAGCAGCCTACAGGGGGCGACTGAAGCTTTCTTT.

This clonotype was detected only a few times. V usage is TRBV20-1 and J usage is TRBJ1-1; D is undetermined. The V end was cut by 1 base, the J end by 5 bases, with 14 bases between. Germline values: CDR1 DFQATT, CDR2 SNEGSKA (reference sequence). CDR3 size: 14 residues. CDR3 bases: TGCAGTGCTAGAGCCGGGCCACGGGAAACTGAAGCTTTCTTT. It is translated as CSARAGPRETEAFF.

This clonotype has a count of ten or more. The V and J genes are TRBV7-9 and TRBJ1-5; perhaps TRBD1 as D (5 bases). Germline CDR1 is SEHNR and CDR2 is FQNEAQ (reference sequence). Between the trimmed V and J ends, which lost 1 base and 0 bases, there was a span of 13 bases. The length of the CDR3 is 17 residues. CDR3 amino acids: CASSLGDGRFSNQPQHF. The CDR3 DNA sequence: TGTGCCAGCAGCTTAGGGGACGGCCGATTTAGCAATCAGCCCCAGCATTTT.

The chain is built from TRBV2 and TRBJ2-7; unclear D gene. The germline gives CDR1 SNHLY, CDR2 FYNNEI. CDR3 length equals 14 residues. Trimming took off 6 bases at V and 0 bases at J, with 12 bases between the two ends. The CDR3 region is CASRFRLSSYEQYF. The CDR3 DNA follows: TGTGCCAGCAGGTTTCGGTTGAGCTCCTACGAGCAGTACTTC.

The CDR3 DNA follows: TGCGCCAAGAGGACTGACTACGAGCAGTACTTC. It codes for CAKRTDYEQYF. The chain has TRBV10-1 and TRBJ2-7, with a possible D match to TRBD2 (5 bases). V was shortened by 10 bases and J by 3 bases, with 10 bases between the two germline ends. Germline CDR1 reads WNHNN; CDR2 reads SYGVQD (reference sequence). This CDR3 comprises 11 residues.

V usage is TRBV4-1 and J usage is TRBJ1-1, with a tentative D call TRBD1 (5 bases). Trimming shortened V by 3 bases and J by 6 bases, and 11 bases separated the two germline ends. CDR1 is MGHRA, CDR2 YSYEKL, per germline. The CDR3 loop spans 13 amino acids. The CDR3 DNA follows: TGCGCCAGCAGCCATTCGGGGGGGGCTGAAGCTTTCTTT. This encodes CASSHSGGAEAFF.

The V gene is TRBV12-3 or TRBV12-4, the J gene TRBJ2-3, with 8 bases lining up with TRBD2. This CDR3 contains 15 residues. The V segment lost 4 bases and the J segment 0 bases; nucleotides outside the gene matches: 3. The DNA of the CDR3 is TGTGCCAGCAGTTGGCGGGGGGCGAGCACAGATACGCAGTATTTT. Its protein product is CASSWRGASTDTQYF.

This clonotype was seen only a few times. The chain links TRBV4-1 to TRBJ1-6, with D uncertain. The germline V gene encodes CDR1 MGHRA and CDR2 YSYEKL. Trimming took off 6 bases at V and 7 bases at J, with 10 bases between the two ends. The CDR3 is 13 residues long. CDR3 loop: CASRHSGNSPLHF. The CDR3 DNA reads as TGCGCCAGCAGACACTCGGGGAATTCACCCCTCCACTTT.

The rearrangement uses TRBV19 and TRBJ1-2; 10 positions match TRBD1. Germline loops: CDR1 LNHDA, CDR2 SQIVND (reference sequence). Trimming cost V 9 bases and J 3 bases; bases outside gene matches: 4. The CDR3 covers 13 residues. The CDR3 is CASRDRGDYGYTF. For the CDR3, the DNA is TGTGCCAGCCGGGACAGGGGAGACTATGGCTACACCTTC.

By its share, this clonotype is medium-sized (0.01 to 0.1%). The chain joins TRBV6-2 or TRBV6-3 to TRBJ1-5; 9 bases match TRBD1. The germline V gene has CDR1 MNHEY and CDR2 SVGEGT. The trim removed 6 bases at V and 0 bases at J, leaving 12 bases unmatched. This CDR3 has 18 residues. Here the CDR3 DNA reads TGTGCCAGCAGCTACGGGACAGGGATTCGCATTAGCAATCAGCCCCAGCATTTT. Its translation is CASSYGTGIRISNQPQHF.

Within the sample, this clonotype is medium-sized (0.01 to 0.1%). This chain links TRBV19 with TRBJ2-7; TRBD1 matches 7 bases. V lost 8 bases, J lost 5 bases, and 6 bases stayed unmatched. This CDR3 comprises 12 residues. Germline V gene sequence: CDR1 LNHDA, CDR2 SQIVND (reference sequence). The CDR3 DNA is TGTGCCAGTGGAGACAGGGTCGACGAGCAGTACTTC. Residues: CASGDRVDEQYF.

The chain joins TRBV5-1 to TRBJ2-7; D is unclear. Trimming removed 4 bases from V and 3 bases from J, with 17 bases in between. This CDR3 region has 15 residues. Germline-derived CDR1 and CDR2 are SGHRS and YFSETQ. Here the CDR3 reads CASSQSLDSFYEQYF. As DNA, the CDR3 is TGCGCCAGCAGCCAGAGCCTAGACTCCTTCTACGAGCAGTACTTC.

This clonotype was counted many times. V is TRBV20-1 and J is TRBJ1-2; weak D call: TRBD1 (6 bases). From germline, CDR1 is DFQATT and CDR2 SNEGSKA (reference sequence). CDR3 size: 13 residues. The CDR3 DNA reads TGCAGGCCGGGCGCAGGGGAGGACTATGGCTACACCTTC. It encodes CRPGAGEDYGYTF.

This clonotype is medium-sized (0.01 to 0.1%) in the sample. This sequence joins TRBV7-8 and TRBJ2-7; D unclear. The CDR3 has 12 amino acids. Trimming removed 7 bases at V and 6 bases at J, with 13 bases between. Germline loops: CDR1 SGHVS, CDR2 FQNEAQ. The CDR3 reads CASNQDSSEQYF. The CDR3 bases are TGTGCCAGCAACCAAGATTCTAGCGAGCAGTACTTC.

The chain uses TRBV10-3 and TRBJ2-1, with TRBD2 identical over 15 bases. The CDR3 runs 14 residues. Unmatched junction bases numbered 2, after V lost 7 bases and J lost 7 bases. CDR1 is ENHRY, CDR2 SYGVKD, per germline. The CDR3: CAIKGTSGGNEQFF. The CDR3 nucleotides read TGTGCCATCAAAGGGACTAGCGGGGGGAATGAGCAGTTCTTC.

This chain links TRBV15 with TRBJ1-4; 7 bases are shared with TRBD1. Looked up from germline, CDR1 is LNHNV and CDR2 is YYDKDF (reference sequence). V lost 9 bases, J lost 8 bases, and 12 bases stayed unmatched. The CDR3 sequence is 14 residues long. The CDR3 here is CATMDRWPSEKLFF. In DNA, the CDR3 is TGTGCCACTATGGACAGGTGGCCTTCGGAAAAACTGTTTTTT.